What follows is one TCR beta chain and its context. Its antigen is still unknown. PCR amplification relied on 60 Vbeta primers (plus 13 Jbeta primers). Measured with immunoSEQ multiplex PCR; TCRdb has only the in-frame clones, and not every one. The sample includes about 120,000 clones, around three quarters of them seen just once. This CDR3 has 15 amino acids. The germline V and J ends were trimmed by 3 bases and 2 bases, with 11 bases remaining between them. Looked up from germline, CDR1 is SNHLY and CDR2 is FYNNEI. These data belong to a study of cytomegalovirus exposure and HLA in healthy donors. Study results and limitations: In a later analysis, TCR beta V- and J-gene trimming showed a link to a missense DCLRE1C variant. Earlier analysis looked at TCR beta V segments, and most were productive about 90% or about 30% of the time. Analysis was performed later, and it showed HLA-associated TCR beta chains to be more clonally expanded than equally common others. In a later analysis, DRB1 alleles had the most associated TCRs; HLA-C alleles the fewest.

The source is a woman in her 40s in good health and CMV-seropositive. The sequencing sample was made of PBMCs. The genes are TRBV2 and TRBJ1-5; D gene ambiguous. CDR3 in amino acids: CASSEGSGGNQPQHF. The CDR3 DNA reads TGTGCCAGCAGTGAGGGCAGCGGGGGCAATCAGCCCCAGCATTTT.